Following are 32 T cell receptor beta chains from one sample sequenced in a study of blood T cell repertoires in COVID-19. TCRdb keeps only in-frame clones here, not all; method: immunoSEQ multiplex PCR. The table has about 130,000 clones, 60% to 80% seen once. The sample taken for sequencing was peripheral blood. The receptors originated from a woman aged 65 to 85 with acute or convalescent COVID-19.

This sequence joins TRBV7-9 and TRBJ2-3; 8 bases align to TRBD2. From germline, CDR1 is SEHNR and CDR2 FQNEAQ (reference sequence). This CDR3 is 16 amino acids long. The ends lost 4 bases at V and 4 bases at J; junction bases unmatched: 10. The CDR3 loop is CASSSPSGSGPDTQYF. The CDR3 DNA reads TGTGCCAGCAGCTCCCCAAGCGGGAGTGGGCCAGATACGCAGTATTTT.

This clone was found a few times. V is TRBV30 and J is TRBJ1-2; D is unclear. Germline lookup yields CDR1 GTSNPN and CDR2 SVGIG (reference sequence). The CDR3 is 11 amino acids. V gave up 3 bases and J gave up 3 bases, with 5 bases separating them. This CDR3 reads CAWRSYYGYTF. The CDR3 DNA reads as TGTGCCTGGAGATCCTACTATGGCTACACCTTC.

The rearrangement links TRBV20-1 to TRBJ1-2; maybe TRBD1 (5 bases). The CDR3 consists of 16 residues. V was clipped by 3 bases and J by 4 bases, with 21 bases between them. CDR1 DFQATT and CDR2 SNEGSKA come from the germline V gene (reference sequence). The CDR3 loop reads CSASWGNRREGYGYTF. The CDR3 DNA sequence: TGCAGTGCTAGTTGGGGGAACCGACGGGAGGGCTATGGCTACACCTTC.

The V gene is TRBV11-2, the J gene TRBJ1-2; D is undetermined. CDR1 is SGHAT and CDR2 is FQNNGV in the germline V gene. Trimming removed 0 bases from V and 7 bases from J, with 6 bases in between. The CDR3 sequence is 12 residues long. Here the CDR3 reads CASSLERSGYTF. As DNA, the CDR3 is TGTGCCAGCAGCTTAGAACGCAGTGGCTACACCTTC.

This clone was recorded a few times. This rearrangement joins TRBV5-8 to TRBJ1-2; 7 bases line up with TRBD1. Trimming at V came to 4 bases and at J to 5 bases, leaving 8 bases not matched to a gene. Germline V gene data show CDR1 as SGHTS and CDR2 as YDEGEE. CDR3 length: 14 amino acids. Here the CDR3 DNA reads TGTGCCAGCAGCACCACAGGGGTATGGTATGGCTACACCTTC. Translated, it gives CASSTTGVWYGYTF.

This chain connects TRBV5-1 to TRBJ2-1; 15 nucleotides line up with TRBD2. This CDR3 comprises 15 residues. Trimming took 4 bases from V and 9 from J; bases not matched to a gene: 5. CDR1 and CDR2 (germline): SGHRS, YFSETQ. Here the CDR3 DNA reads TGCGCCAGCAGCGAGGGACTAGCGGGGGGCGGTGAGCAGTTCTTC. This encodes CASSEGLAGGGEQFF.

This clone was seen only a few times. V usage is TRBV7-6 and J usage is TRBJ1-4; D unclear. Germline V lookup: CDR1 SGHVS, CDR2 FNYEAQ. This CDR3 region has 14 residues. Trimming shortened V by 2 bases and J by 2 bases, and 6 bases separated the two germline ends. CDR3 region: CASSLSQTNEKLFF. CDR3 DNA: TGTGCCAGCAGCTTATCGCAGACTAATGAAAAACTGTTTTTT.

The chain carries TRBV5-1 and TRBJ1-4, with 7 bases fitting TRBD1. The CDR3 has 14 residues. CDR1 is SGHRS, CDR2 YFSETQ, per germline. The ends lost 4 bases at V and 5 bases at J; junction bases unmatched: 5. The CDR3 loop reads CASSVQGINEKLFF. CDR3 DNA: TGCGCCAGCAGCGTACAGGGGATAAATGAAAAACTGTTTTTT.

This chain connects TRBV5-1 to TRBJ2-3, with a weak D call TRBD2 (6 bases). V was clipped by 0 bases and J by 4 bases, with 12 bases between them. Germline CDR1 and CDR2: SGHRS and YFSETQ. The CDR3 extends over 15 amino acids. CDR3 sequence (DNA): TGCGCCAGCAGCTTGGTCCCCGGGGGACCAGATACGCAGTATTTT. It translates to CASSLVPGGPDTQYF.

The chain employs TRBV10-3 and TRBJ1-3, with D unresolved. Germline CDR1 reads ENHRY; CDR2 reads SYGVKD. The CDR3 sequence is 11 residues long. The V end lost 4 bases, the J end lost 4 bases, and 2 bases lay between the germline ends. CDR3 coding DNA: TGTGCCATCAGTGCGGGAAACACCATATATTTT. Translation: CAISAGNTIYF.

This clone appeared a few times. The chain has TRBV4-1 and TRBJ1-4, with TRBD1 identical over 8 bases. V dropped 2 bases and J dropped 1; count of bases not matched to a gene: 9. The germline gives CDR1 MGHRA, CDR2 YSYEKL. The CDR3 runs 18 residues. The CDR3: CASSQSGQGGGTNEKLFF. The CDR3 DNA is TGCGCCAGCAGCCAATCCGGACAGGGCGGCGGAACTAATGAAAAACTGTTTTTT.

CDR3 sequence (DNA): TGTGCCAGCAACAGGGGGCATACGGGTGAAAAACTGTTTTTT. Translation gives CASNRGHTGEKLFF. The genes are TRBV6-6 and TRBJ1-4, with 9 bases aligning to TRBD1. CDR1 MNHNY and CDR2 SVGAGI come from the germline V gene (reference sequence). The trim removed 7 bases at V and 7 bases at J, leaving 7 bases unmatched. The CDR3 has 14 amino acids.

The CDR3 sequence: CASSRGQFQETQYF. The CDR3 bases are TGTGCCAGCAGCCGAGGACAGTTCCAAGAGACCCAGTACTTC. The chain couples TRBV5-5 to TRBJ2-5, with a possible D match to TRBD1 (6 bases). CDR3 length: 14 residues. From germline, CDR1 is SGHKS and CDR2 YYEKEE (reference sequence). Deletions cut 4 bases from V and 1 base from J, with 11 bases between.

The rearrangement uses TRBV5-1 and TRBJ2-7, with 9 nucleotides matching TRBD1. Germline V gives CDR1 SGHRS, CDR2 YFSETQ. This CDR3 spans 16 amino acids. Trimming took 4 bases from V and 7 from J; bases not matched to a gene: 15. The CDR3 protein is CASSKQFSPGTGEQYF. The CDR3 DNA reads as TGCGCCAGCAGCAAACAGTTCAGCCCCGGGACAGGGGAGCAGTACTTC.

The chain has TRBV28 and TRBJ2-3, with TRBD2 identical over 10 bases. CDR1 MDHEN and CDR2 SYDVKM come from the germline V gene. V gave up 5 bases and J gave up 1 base; unmatched junction bases: 9. The CDR3 runs 17 residues. The CDR3 spells CASSPSGSPRGTDTQYF. CDR3 nucleotide sequence: TGTGCCAGCAGTCCTAGCGGGAGTCCCCGTGGCACAGATACGCAGTATTTT.

The chain's CDR3 is CASSRLDYEQFF. CDR3 DNA sequence: TGTGCCAGCAGTCGACTAGATTATGAGCAGTTCTTC. The V gene is TRBV2, the J gene TRBJ2-1; the D gene is possibly TRBD2 (6 bases). This CDR3 has 12 amino acids. Germline-derived CDR1 and CDR2 are SNHLY and FYNNEI. The V and J ends lost 5 bases and 8 bases respectively, with 10 bases between them.

This clone was seen repeatedly, ten times or more. This chain joins TRBV7-2 and TRBJ2-3; D remains unclear. The V and J ends lost 5 bases and 0 bases respectively, with 9 bases between them. The V gene's germline CDR1 is SGHTA and CDR2 FQGNSA. The CDR3 runs to 14 residues. The CDR3 loop reads CASSPTTSTDTQYF. CDR3 in DNA: TGTGCCAGCAGCCCAACGACTAGCACAGATACGCAGTATTTT.

The sample holds one count of this clone. The V gene is TRBV5-8, the J gene TRBJ2-1; D ambiguous. Germline V gene lookup returns CDR1 SGHTS and CDR2 YDEGEE. This CDR3 is 14 amino acids long. The V end lost 4 bases, the J end lost 2 bases, and 10 bases lay between the germline ends. The CDR3 DNA follows: TGTGCCAGCAGCCCCCTACCTACCTACAATGAGCAGTTCTTC. Its protein product is CASSPLPTYNEQFF.

CDR3 in DNA: TGTGCCAGCAGTTTGGCGGAATACGAGCAGTACTTC. This encodes CASSLAEYEQYF. The V gene is TRBV28, the J gene TRBJ2-7; D is uncertain. The CDR3 spans 12 residues. Germline CDR1 is MDHEN and CDR2 is SYDVKM. V lost 3 bases and J lost 4, with 7 bases in between.

V and J are TRBV19 and TRBJ1-5; no reliable D call. The V end lost 2 bases, the J end lost 7 bases, and 9 bases lay between the germline ends. The CDR3 runs to 13 residues. Germline V gene lookup returns CDR1 LNHDA and CDR2 SQIVND (reference sequence). In DNA form, the CDR3 reads TGTGCCAGTAGTATAAACAGATACCAGCCCCAGCATTTT. Protein sequence: CASSINRYQPQHF.

The chain joins TRBV5-1 to TRBJ1-5; TRBD1 aligns across 7 bases. Germline V gene data show CDR1 as SGHRS and CDR2 as YFSETQ. V lost 1 base to trimming and J lost 3 bases; unmatched junction nucleotides: 4. The CDR3 is 15 amino acids. In DNA form, the CDR3 reads TGCGCCAGCAGCTTGACAGGGGACCCCAATCAGCCCCAGCATTTT. It yields the protein CASSLTGDPNQPQHF.

This clone was seen just once. This chain uses TRBV29-1 with TRBJ1-2, with 7 bases matching TRBD1. V lost 0 bases to trimming and J lost 2 bases; unmatched junction nucleotides: 0. Germline assignment: CDR1 SQVTM and CDR2 ANQGSEA. The CDR3 is 13 amino acids. CDR3 sequence (DNA): TGCAGCGTTGAAGAGACAGGGAACTATGGCTACACCTTC. Protein sequence: CSVEETGNYGYTF.

The rearrangement joins TRBV6-1 to TRBJ2-5; 7 positions agree with TRBD2. The length of the CDR3 is 15 residues. Losses at the gene ends were 0 bases for V and 2 bases for J; bases not matched to a gene: 3. Germline CDR1 and CDR2: MNHNS and SASEGT. CDR3 loop: CASSEAPGLQETQYF. CDR3 bases: TGTGCCAGCAGTGAAGCCCCGGGACTACAAGAGACCCAGTACTTC.

This clone was seen only a few times. V gene TRBV4-2 combines with J gene TRBJ2-1; 7 bases are shared with TRBD1. Germline lookup yields CDR1 LGHNA and CDR2 YNFKEQ. Germline trimming cut 0 bases from V and 4 bases from J; bases unmatched to any gene: 12. CDR3 size: 18 residues. The CDR3 DNA reads TGTGCCAGCAGCCAAGAAGAGGGGGCCTACCCGTCGTACAATGAGCAGTTCTTC. It yields the protein CASSQEEGAYPSYNEQFF.

The chain employs TRBV5-6 and TRBJ2-1; D gene unclear. The CDR3 sequence is 11 residues long. Germline assignment: CDR1 SGHDT and CDR2 YYEEEE. V dropped 1 base and J dropped 9 bases, with 5 bases sitting between them. The CDR3 protein is CASSLTGEQFF. The CDR3 DNA follows: TGTGCCAGCAGCTTGACGGGTGAGCAGTTCTTC.

This clone was observed a single time. This chain uses TRBV4-1 with TRBJ1-1; 7 bases are shared with TRBD1. This CDR3 contains 16 residues. After removal of 0 bases from V and 0 bases from J, the junction contained 4 bases not matched to a gene. Germline V gene lookup returns CDR1 MGHRA and CDR2 YSYEKL. This CDR3 reads CASSQEQGLMNTEAFF. The CDR3 bases are TGCGCCAGCAGCCAAGAACAGGGGCTCATGAACACTGAAGCTTTCTTT.

The chain couples TRBV5-1 to TRBJ1-3; the D gene is possibly TRBD1 (5 bases). This CDR3 is built from 19 residues. Trimming took off 0 bases at V and 2 bases at J, with 21 bases between the two ends. Germline V gives CDR1 SGHRS, CDR2 YFSETQ. CDR3 region: CASSLALGALTEAGNTIYF. In nucleotides, the CDR3 is TGCGCCAGCAGCTTGGCCTTGGGCGCCCTGACAGAGGCTGGAAACACCATATATTTT.

The chain is built from TRBV6-6 and TRBJ1-1, with D hard to call. CDR1 and CDR2 (germline): MNHNY, SVGAGI (reference sequence). This CDR3 region has 13 residues. The V gene lost 5 bases and the J gene lost 1 base, with 8 bases spanning the gap. The CDR3 DNA follows: TGTGCCAGCAGTCGACCCCAGAACACTGAAGCTTTCTTT. Residues: CASSRPQNTEAFF.

J is TRBJ2-1 and V is TRBV18, with D tentatively TRBD1 (6 bases). V gave up 3 bases and J gave up 7 bases, with 16 bases separating them. The CDR3 is made up of 15 amino acids. Germline V gene lookup returns CDR1 KGHSH and CDR2 LQKENI. DNA for the CDR3: TGTGCCAGCTCACCCGACAGGCCCTCGTGGAATGAGCAGTTCTTC. Translating it yields CASSPDRPSWNEQFF.

This clone occurred a few times. The rearrangement joins TRBV7-2 to TRBJ2-5, with 8 bases lining up with TRBD2. CDR1 and CDR2 from the germline V gene are SGHTA and FQGNSA. V shed 5 bases, J shed 5 bases, and the junction held 10 bases outside the gene matches. The CDR3 has 15 residues. CDR3 nucleotides: TGTGCCAGCAGCCTCCAAGGGACTAGATTTGAGACCCAGTACTTC. Its translation is CASSLQGTRFETQYF.

This chain links TRBV29-1 with TRBJ1-2, with D perhaps matching TRBD1 (5 bases). Trimming took 4 bases from V and 6 from J, leaving 12 bases between them. Germline V lookup: CDR1 SQVTM, CDR2 ANQGSEA. CDR3 size: 12 residues. CDR3 protein: CSVGQGEDGYTF. The CDR3 DNA follows: TGCAGCGTTGGGCAGGGCGAAGATGGCTACACCTTC.

This clone turned up a few times. V usage is TRBV9 and J usage is TRBJ2-3; unclear D gene. The CDR3 totals 16 residues. Germline V gives CDR1 SGDLS, CDR2 YYNGEE. V lost 4 bases and J lost 1, with 16 bases in between. CDR3 bases: TGTGCCAGCAGCCCAGATTTGTCTGCTGGCACAGATACGCAGTATTTT. It encodes CASSPDLSAGTDTQYF.